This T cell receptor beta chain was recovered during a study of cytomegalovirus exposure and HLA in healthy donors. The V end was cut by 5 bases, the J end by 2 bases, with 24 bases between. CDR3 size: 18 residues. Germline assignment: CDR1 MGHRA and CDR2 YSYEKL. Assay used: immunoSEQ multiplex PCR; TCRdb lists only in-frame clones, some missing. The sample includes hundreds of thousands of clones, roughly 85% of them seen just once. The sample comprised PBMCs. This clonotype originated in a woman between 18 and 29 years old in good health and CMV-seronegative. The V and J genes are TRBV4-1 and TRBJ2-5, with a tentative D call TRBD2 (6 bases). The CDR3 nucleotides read TGCGCCAGCAGCGAGGAGACCTTAGGACTAAGGCTTCAAGAGACCCAGTACTTC. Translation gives CASSEETLGLRLQETQYF.